A selection of T cell receptor beta chains follows, all from one sample in a study of shared clonotypes between healthy human individuals. The data were produced by immunoSEQ multiplex PCR, yet TCRdb's version contains in-frame clones alone and is incomplete. This table has roughly 2,000,000 clones, 85% to 95% appearing once. Sequencing was carried out using naive CD8+ T cells sorted from blood. The receptors come from a man aged 18 to 30 in good health. The CDR3 runs from the conserved cysteine through the conserved F or W. A D gene is named only where the DNA matches it firmly.

TRBV2	TRBJ2-7	.	TGTGCCACACAATTACCCTCCTACGAGCAGTACTTC	CATQLPSYEQYF
TRBV28	TRBJ1-2	.	TGTGCCTCTTGCATATGGGAGGGGGACTATGGCTACACCTTC	CASCIWEGDYGYTF
TRBV6-6	TRBJ2-7	.	TGTGCCAGCAGTTACGTCGGGTTCTTCTACGAGCAGTACTTC	CASSYVGFFYEQYF
TRBV6-5	TRBJ1-1	.	TGTGCCAGCAGTTACGGACTGATGGGCACTGAAGCTTTCTTT	CASSYGLMGTEAFF
TRBV7-9	TRBJ2-7	TRBD1	TGTGCCAGCAGCCCCCAACAGGGGGCCCACTACGAGCAGTACTTC	CASSPQQGAHYEQYF
TRBV11-2	TRBJ2-3	.	TGTGCCAGCAGCTCGCCAATGGAGACCGTCACGAGGACAGATACGCAGTATTTT	CASSSPMETVTRTDTQYF
TRBV7-2	TRBJ2-2	TRBD2	TGTGCCAGCAGTCTGACTAGCGGAAAATACACCGGGGAGCTGTTTTTT	CASSLTSGKYTGELFF
TRBV4-3	TRBJ1-1	.	TGCGCCAGCAGCCAAGTAATGGACAGATCGAACACTGAAGCTTTCTTT	CASSQVMDRSNTEAFF
TRBV6-5	TRBJ2-7	TRBD2	TGTGCCAGCAGTCCTACGACTAGCGGGAGCGAGCAGTACTTC	CASSPTTSGSEQYF
TRBV5-6	TRBJ2-1	.	TGTGCCAGCAGCTACGGGACTGGCCAGGAGCAGTTCTTC	CASSYGTGQEQFF
TRBV11-2	TRBJ2-7	.	TGTGCCAGCAGCTCCGGACAGCTCTCCTACGAGCAGTACTTC	CASSSGQLSYEQYF